The clone carrying this T cell receptor beta chain appeared a few times. What it recognizes is unknown. The CDR3 is 15 residues long. The V end lost 1 base, the J end lost 4 bases, and 12 bases lay between the germline ends. Germline CDR1 is LGHNA and CDR2 is YSLEER. This record belongs to a study of T-cell memory formation after mild COVID-19. As for the study in general: TCR clusters were mostly confined to one donor each.

Findings of the study overall: Whether day 37 second-wave clones are SARS-CoV-2-specific was not confirmed. Contracting clones from day 15 to 85 had balanced CD4/CD8; later expanders favoured CD4+. Among contracting clones, CD4+ were mainly CM/EM and CD8+ enriched in EMRA.

TCRdb independently ran MiXCR on the 5' RACE reads; one entry per CDR3 protein. The sample holds nearly 110,000 distinct CDR3 sequences, 14% seen once. The sequenced sample was PBMCs or a T cell subset sorted from them (not recorded which). The chain carries TRBV4-3 and TRBJ2-3; no clear D. This sequence originates from a man aged 18 to 30 who had mild COVID-19 (a few samples of this study predate the infection). Cell type and time point are not known. CDR3 residues: CASSQVDWAADTQYF. The CDR3 coding sequence is TGCGCCAGCAGCCAAGTGGATTGGGCCGCAGATACGCAGTATTTT.